The present T cell receptor (beta chain) was sequenced within a study of blood T cell repertoires in COVID-19. About the research overall: The United States, Italy and Spain provided the acute and convalescent COVID-19 samples. From T cells, B-cell-depleted T cells, or PBMCs came the material, which was cDNA or gDNA.

The junction had 9 bases not matched to a gene; V was cut back by 8 bases and J by 9 bases. The germline CDR1 and CDR2 sequences are MNHEY and SVGAGI. The CDR3 contains 14 residues. How the authors handled the data: The authors estimated nucleated cell counts from reference gene primer amplification. Profiled with immunoSEQ multiplex PCR; TCRdb holds only in-frame clones, not every one. V, J and clone size were drawn from that table, and D and trimming were deduced from the DNA. The data contain some 290,000 clones, around 87% of them seen just once; the ten biggest clones take up about 1%. This TCR was sampled from a woman aged 35 to 49 with COVID-19, enrolled during active disease. The source material was peripheral blood. The rearrangement joins TRBV6-5 to TRBJ1-6; 8 bases align to TRBD1. The CDR3 DNA reads as TGTGCCAGCGGCCGGACAGGGTTTGGTTCACCCCTCCACTTT. It specifies CASGRTGFGSPLHF.